The 21 T cell receptor beta chains reported below all come from one sample, sequenced in a study of Graves' ophthalmopathy and Graves' hyperthyroidism. Amplification from RNA transcripts yielded the TCR beta CDR3 regions. Following a first-round RT-PCR that used HTBI primers, a second-round multiplex PCR was carried out. TCRdb reprocessed the multiplex PCR reads with MiXCR, giving one entry per CDR3 protein. The data hold 35,000 to 45,000 distinct CDR3 sequences, with 45% to 55% observed a single time. The sample was peripheral blood. These receptors came from an adult woman with stable Graves' hyperthyroidism.

This clonotype was seen a few times. This chain links TRBV6-5 with TRBJ2-7, with 14 bases identical to TRBD2. V shed 6 bases, J shed 6 bases, and the junction held 4 bases outside the gene matches. Germline CDR1 reads MNHEY; CDR2 reads SVGAGI. The CDR3 extends over 14 amino acids. CDR3 sequence (DNA): TGTGCCAGCAGCGGGACTAGCGGGGGACGCGAGCAGTACTTC. Its protein product is CASSGTSGGREQYF.

This clonotype has a count of ten or more. The gene calls are TRBV4-1 and TRBJ2-7; 10 nucleotides align to TRBD1. V was pared by 2 bases and J by 0 bases, with 13 bases of the junction left unmatched. This CDR3 spans 19 amino acids. The germline V gene has CDR1 MGHRA and CDR2 YSYEKL. The CDR3 DNA is TGCGCCAGCAGCCAACCCGGGACAGGGGCCCTTTCTAGCTCCTACGAGCAGTACTTC. This translates into CASSQPGTGALSSSYEQYF.

The sample holds many counts of this clonotype. The chain joins TRBV19 to TRBJ2-7; D gene ambiguous. V was clipped by 3 bases and J by 2 bases, with 17 bases between them. Germline V CDR1 and CDR2: LNHDA, SQIVND (reference sequence). The length of the CDR3 is 16 residues. The CDR3 protein is CASSILIGLLPYEQYF. As DNA, the CDR3 is TGTGCCAGTAGTATCCTCATCGGGTTACTTCCCTACGAGCAGTACTTC. Full variable domain (remainder filled in from reference TRBV19 and TRBJ2-7): DGGITQSPKYLFRKEGQNVTLSCEQNLNHDAMYWYRQDPGQGLRLIYYSQIVNDFQKGDIAEGYSVSREKKESFPLTVTSAQKNPTAFYLCASSILIGLLPYEQYFGPGTRLTVT.

This clonotype has a handful of counts. The rearrangement joins TRBV29-1 to TRBJ1-1, with D unresolved. Germline CDR1 reads SQVTM; CDR2 reads ANQGSEA. The CDR3 is made up of 13 amino acids. The ends were cut back, 2 bases at V and 2 bases at J, with 9 bases in the middle. The CDR3 is CSVETFGNTEAFF. In DNA, the CDR3 is TGCAGCGTTGAAACGTTCGGAAACACTGAAGCTTTCTTT. The full variable domain, its missing parts supplied by reference TRBV29-1 and TRBJ1-1, is SAVISQKPSRDICQRGTSLTIQCQVDSQVTMMFWYRQQPGQSLTLIATANQGSEATYESGFVIDKFPISRPNLTFSTLTVSNMSPEDSSIYLCSVETFGNTEAFFGQGTRLTVV.

The table lists this clonotype with many counts. The gene calls are TRBV12-3 or TRBV12-4 and TRBJ1-4; D remains unclear. CDR3 length: 16 amino acids. Trimming cost V 6 bases and J 8 bases, with 22 bases left between them. CDR3 amino acids: CASSSPAGWGREKLFF. DNA of the CDR3: TGTGCCAGCAGCTCCCCGGCGGGCTGGGGTCGGGAAAAACTGTTTTTT.

This clonotype appeared many times. V and J are TRBV20-1 and TRBJ2-2; TRBD1 agrees at 8 bases. After removal of 5 bases from V and 10 bases from J, the junction contained 3 bases not matched to a gene. Germline V gives CDR1 DFQATT, CDR2 SNEGSKA (reference sequence). The CDR3 sequence is 11 residues long. The CDR3 DNA reads TGCAGTGCTGGACAGGGTGTGGAGCTGTTTTTT. Its protein product is CSAGQGVELFF.

This chain links TRBV29-1 with TRBJ1-1, with 7 bases identical to TRBD1. The CDR3 has 13 amino acids. From germline, CDR1 is SQVTM and CDR2 ANQGSEA. The CDR3 spells CSLLGQTNTEAFF. For the CDR3, the DNA is TGCAGTCTACTGGGACAGACGAACACTGAAGCTTTCTTT.

This clonotype was picked up many times. This rearrangement joins TRBV14 to TRBJ1-1; 8 bases map to TRBD1. V lost 0 bases, J lost 5 bases, and 11 bases stayed unmatched. The CDR3 sequence is 17 residues long. CDR1 is SGHDN and CDR2 is FVKESK in the germline V gene. CDR3 nucleotides: TGTGCCAGCAGCCAAGATGGCCCGGACAGGGATCTTACTGAAGCTTTCTTT. It translates to CASSQDGPDRDLTEAFF.

This chain joins TRBV24-1 and TRBJ1-1; TRBD1 agrees at 12 bases. With V trimmed by 4 bases and J by 5 bases, 10 bases remained unmatched. The CDR3 sequence is 17 residues long. Germline CDR1 reads KGHDR; CDR2 reads SFDVKD. For the CDR3, the DNA is TGTGCCACCAGTGAAGGACCCGGGACAGGGGGCGGAACTGAAGCTTTCTTT. Translated, it gives CATSEGPGTGGGTEAFF.

The J gene is TRBJ1-2, the V gene TRBV7-6; 11 bases are shared with TRBD1. This CDR3 comprises 15 residues. Germline-derived CDR1 and CDR2 are SGHVS and FNYEAQ. The V gene end was trimmed by 4 bases and the J gene end by 7 bases; junction bases not matched to a gene: 8. The chain's CDR3 is CASSSGQGGDGGYTF. Here the CDR3 DNA reads TGTGCCAGCAGCTCGGGACAGGGGGGCGATGGTGGCTACACCTTC.

This clonotype has ten or more counts. The V and J genes are TRBV6-6 and TRBJ1-4; possibly TRBD1 for D (5 bases). Per the germline V gene, CDR1 is MNHNY and CDR2 is SVGAGI (reference sequence). This CDR3 has 11 amino acids. V lost 7 bases to trimming and J lost 8 bases, with 8 bases between them. The chain's CDR3 is CASKQGEKLFF. The CDR3 coding sequence is TGTGCCAGCAAGCAGGGCGAAAAACTGTTTTTT.

V usage is TRBV19 and J usage is TRBJ1-3; D is undetermined. The CDR3 sequence is 15 residues long. V was clipped by 3 bases and J by 0 bases, with 9 bases between them. CDR1 is LNHDA and CDR2 is SQIVND in the germline V gene (reference sequence). The CDR3 nucleotides are TGTGCCAGTAGTATGGACGTGGGCTCTGGAAACACCATATATTTT. It is translated as CASSMDVGSGNTIYF.

This clonotype has ten or more counts. The genes are TRBV19 and TRBJ2-3; TRBD1 agrees at 8 bases. This CDR3 spans 15 amino acids. J was trimmed by 7 bases and V by 1 base; bases with no gene match: 7. Germline lookup yields CDR1 LNHDA and CDR2 SQIVND (reference sequence). The CDR3 region is CASSIATGERNTQYF. Written as DNA, the CDR3 is TGTGCCAGTAGTATAGCGACAGGGGAACGAAATACGCAGTATTTT.

The table lists this clonotype with a count of one. This CDR3 fails to terminate in the conserved phenylalanine or tryptophan, so it likely reflects a read error. The chain is built from TRBV9 and TRBJ1-1; no firm D call. The V gene lost 4 bases and the J gene lost 11 bases, with 12 bases spanning the gap. CDR1 is SGDLS and CDR2 is YYNGEE in the germline V gene. The CDR3 covers 11 residues. CDR3 DNA: TGTGCCAGCAGCCAAGCACAACATGCTTTCCTC. It specifies CASSQAQHAFL.

The rearrangement links TRBV6-1 to TRBJ1-1; unclear D gene. The germline CDR1 and CDR2 sequences are MNHNS and SASEGT. The CDR3 contains 13 residues. Trimming cost V 4 bases and J 1 base, with 7 bases left between them. As DNA, the CDR3 is TGTGCCAGCAGTGCTTTCGCGAACACTGAAGCTTTCTTT. It is translated as CASSAFANTEAFF.

The chain links TRBV29-1 to TRBJ2-5, with 12 bases that match TRBD1. Germline V gene data show CDR1 as SQVTM and CDR2 as ANQGSEA. V trimming: 6 bases; J trimming: 5 bases; junction bases outside the gene matches: 10. The CDR3 consists of 15 residues. CDR3 nucleotide sequence: TGCAGCGTCCCCGGGACAGGGGGCGCCTGGGAGACCCAGTACTTC. It yields the protein CSVPGTGGAWETQYF.

As to this clonotype: Because the CDR3's place on the DNA is in doubt, the DNA is left out and the CDR3 is given as listed by TCRdb. This chain links TRBV5-1 with TRBJ1-2; TRBD1, the table's D call, was not compared with the DNA. CDR1 and CDR2 from the germline V gene are SGHRS and YFSETQ. The CDR3 has 22 residues if both end residues are counted. The CDR3 loop is CASSLGDEETQYFGPGGLGYTF.

CDR3 coding DNA: TGTGCCAGCAGCGGACAGGGCGGGAACACTGAAGCTTTCTTT. Its translation is CASSGQGGNTEAFF. V gene TRBV2 combines with J gene TRBJ1-1, with TRBD1 identical over 8 bases. The CDR3 spans 14 residues. V was clipped by 6 bases and J by 1 base; unmatched bases: 4. Per germline, CDR1 SNHLY and CDR2 FYNNEI.

The sample holds many counts of this clonotype. The chain recombines TRBV7-9 with TRBJ2-3, with no clear D. Germline V gives CDR1 SEHNR, CDR2 FQNEAQ (reference sequence). The CDR3 covers 9 residues. V was clipped by 7 bases and J by 4 bases, with 0 bases between them. The CDR3 DNA is TGTGCCAGCACAGATACGCAGTATTTT. Translating gives CASTDTQYF.

Ten or more counts support this clonotype. The J gene is TRBJ2-7, the V gene TRBV5-1; TRBD1 matches 11 bases. The CDR3 has 15 amino acids. J gave up 5 bases and V 3 bases, and 7 bases lay outside the gene matches. CDR1 is SGHRS, CDR2 YFSETQ, per germline. The CDR3 nucleotides are TGCGCCAGCAGCTCCCGGACAGGGGGCTGGAACGAGCAGTACTTC. Translation gives CASSSRTGGWNEQYF.

V gene TRBV5-1 combines with J gene TRBJ2-7; 11 nucleotides match TRBD2. Per the germline V gene, CDR1 is SGHRS and CDR2 is YFSETQ. The CDR3 runs 17 residues. V was pared by 4 bases and J by 0 bases, with 9 bases of the junction left unmatched. This CDR3 is CASSQPGLAGGSYEQYF. In DNA form, the CDR3 reads TGCGCCAGCAGCCAACCCGGTCTAGCGGGAGGCTCCTACGAGCAGTACTTC.